The source of this T cell receptor (beta chain) is a study of blood T cell repertoires in COVID-19 (dated by TCRdb to 2020 to 2021). Broadly, across the study: The collaborator samples originated in the United States, Italy and Spain and spanned the acute and convalescent phases of COVID-19. The prospective study material was composed of cDNA or gDNA derived from T cells, B-cell-depleted T cells, or PBMCs. Deeply sampled blood TCRbeta repertoires from subjects exposed to, actively infected with, or recovered from COVID-19 were included in the dataset. The repertoires were released in a freely available public database meant as a resource for research on the immune response to SARS-CoV-2. The samples were drawn from the first 160 participants of the ongoing ImmuneRACE study and from 1,254 subjects provided by 6 global collaborators. Sample metadata almost always included a de-identified subject ID, COVID-19 status, age in years and sex. Where available, HLA class I and class II types were taken from metadata supplied by the sample provider and were not determined by assay-based typing. Summary of the overall study and its limitations: How much clinical and demographic metadata was included differed by source and by participant, and the metadata was provided uncurated.

To note about this clone: Its cognate antigen has yet to be identified. Within one base of it there is no much larger clone, and no base qualities were kept.

In the prospective study, participants were about 18 to 90 years old, resided in 25 or so geographic areas of the United States, and were enrolled through a virtual design. Cohort assignment in the prospective study relied on participant-reported clinical history from a screening survey and a study questionnaire. ImmuneRACE Cohort 3 recovered participants were defined by two consecutive negative NP/OP PCR tests, healthcare professional clearance, or symptom resolution. Mobile phlebotomists in the prospective study collected whole blood, serum and a nasopharyngeal or oropharyngeal swab from every participant. Additional blood draws and questionnaires over a 2-month period could optionally be provided by prospective study participants. Before DNA extraction, blood samples from the prospective study were shipped at room temperature or frozen. TCRbeta CDR3 regions were amplified from genomic DNA by means of the immunoSEQ Assay, a bias-controlled multiplex PCR. In the original analysis: Within the assay, amplification of reference gene primers was used to estimate how many nucleated cells each sample contained. Sequence reads were collapsed and filtered to measure the absolute abundance of every unique TCRbeta CDR3 rearrangement. For each sample, productive Simpson clonality was calculated as the square root of Simpson's diversity index across productive rearrangements. TCRdb took over this immuneACCESS table, retaining in-frame rearrangements with V and J assigned. Such tables are incomplete; in checked studies, under half of the missing clones stem from an unresolved V gene, and the remainder is unexplained. For V, J and clone size, that table is used; D and trimming come from the DNA. The sample has fewer than 450,000 clones on record, 90% of them singletons. The ten biggest clones cover 0.6% of the sample.

The germline V gene (reference sequence) yields WNHNN for CDR1 and SYGVQD for CDR2. V is cut by 6 bases and J by 0 bases, and the space between the germline ends is 15 bases. The CDR3, from cysteine to phenylalanine, totals 16 residues. The kept DNA is CDR3 alone, 48 bases in frame from the first base. Rearrangement joined TRBV10-1 to TRBJ1-3; the D gene is not confidently resolved. The sequenced sample consisted of PBMCs or T cells enriched from blood (not recorded which). This receptor was obtained from a man aged 18 to 30 who had recovered from COVID-19. The nucleotide sequence is TGCGCCAGCAGCCCGTCGGGAGATTCCTCTGGAAACACCATATATTTT. It specifies CASSPSGDSSGNTIYF.